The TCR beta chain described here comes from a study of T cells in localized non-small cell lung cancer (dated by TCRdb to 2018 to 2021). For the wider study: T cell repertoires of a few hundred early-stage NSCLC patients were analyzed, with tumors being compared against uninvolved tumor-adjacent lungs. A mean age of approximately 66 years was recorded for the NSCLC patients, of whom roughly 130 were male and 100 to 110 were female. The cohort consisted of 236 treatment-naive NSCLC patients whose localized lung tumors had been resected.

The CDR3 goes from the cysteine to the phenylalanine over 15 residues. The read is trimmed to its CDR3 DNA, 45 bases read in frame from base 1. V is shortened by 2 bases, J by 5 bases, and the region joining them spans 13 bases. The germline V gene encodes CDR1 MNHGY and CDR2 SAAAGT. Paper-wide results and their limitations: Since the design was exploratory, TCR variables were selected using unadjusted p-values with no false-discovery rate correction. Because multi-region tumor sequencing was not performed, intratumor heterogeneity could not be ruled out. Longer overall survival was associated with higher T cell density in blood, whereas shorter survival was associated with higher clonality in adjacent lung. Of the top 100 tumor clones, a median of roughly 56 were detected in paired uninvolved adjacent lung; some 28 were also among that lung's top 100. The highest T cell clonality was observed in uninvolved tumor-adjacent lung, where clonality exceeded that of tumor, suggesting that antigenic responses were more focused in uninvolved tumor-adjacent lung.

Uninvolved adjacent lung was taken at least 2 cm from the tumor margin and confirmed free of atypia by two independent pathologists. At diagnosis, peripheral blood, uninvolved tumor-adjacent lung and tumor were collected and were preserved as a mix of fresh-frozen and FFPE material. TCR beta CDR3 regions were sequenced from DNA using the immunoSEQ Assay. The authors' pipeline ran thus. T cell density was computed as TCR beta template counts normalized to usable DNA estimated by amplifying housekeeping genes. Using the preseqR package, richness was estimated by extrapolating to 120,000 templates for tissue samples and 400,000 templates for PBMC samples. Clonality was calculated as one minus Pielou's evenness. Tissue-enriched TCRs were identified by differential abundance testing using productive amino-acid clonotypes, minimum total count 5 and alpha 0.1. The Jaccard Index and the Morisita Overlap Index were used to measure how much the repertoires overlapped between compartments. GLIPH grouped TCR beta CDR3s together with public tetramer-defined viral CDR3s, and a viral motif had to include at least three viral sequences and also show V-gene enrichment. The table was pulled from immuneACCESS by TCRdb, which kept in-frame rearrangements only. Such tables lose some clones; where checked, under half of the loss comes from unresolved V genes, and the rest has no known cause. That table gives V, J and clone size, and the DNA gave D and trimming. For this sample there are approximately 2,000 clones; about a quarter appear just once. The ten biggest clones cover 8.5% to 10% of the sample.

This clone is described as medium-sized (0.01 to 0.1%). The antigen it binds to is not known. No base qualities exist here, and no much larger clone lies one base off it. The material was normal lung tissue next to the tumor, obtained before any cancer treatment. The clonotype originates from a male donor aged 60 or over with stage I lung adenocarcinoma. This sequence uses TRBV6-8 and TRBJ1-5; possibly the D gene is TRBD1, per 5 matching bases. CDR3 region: CASSYRQPVDQPQHF. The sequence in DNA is TGTGCCAGCAGTTACCGACAGCCTGTTGATCAGCCCCAGCATTTT.